A single sample gave rise to the 2 T cell receptor beta chains below, sequenced in a study of blood T cell repertoires in COVID-19 (dated by TCRdb to about 2020). The library relied on the immunoSEQ multiplex PCR assay. Held by TCRdb, this immuneACCESS table contains in-frame sequences only and omits some clones. Under half of the omission traces to an unresolved V gene where checked; the cause of the rest is unknown. The sample table lists 490,000 or so clones, roughly nine tenths of them with a count of one. The ten most abundant clones make up around 8% of the sample. Sample: PBMCs or T cells enriched from blood (not recorded which). The receptors were gathered from a woman aged 60-70 years who had recovered from COVID-19.

The chain carries TRBV24-1 and TRBJ1-2; D is perhaps TRBD1 (5 bases). CDR3 size: 14 residues. V shed 5 bases and J shed 2 bases, with 11 bases lying between them. Germline assignment: CDR1 KGHDR and CDR2 SFDVKD. In DNA form, the CDR3 reads TGTGCCACCAGTGGGTTGAACAGGAACTATGGCTACACCTTC. As protein: CATSGLNRNYGYTF.

V gene TRBV4-1 combines with J gene TRBJ2-7; D gene unclear. CDR3 length: 16 residues. Germline assignment: CDR1 MGHRA and CDR2 YSYEKL. Trimming cost V 0 bases and J 3 bases, with 15 bases left between them. This CDR3 is CASSQETFDKYYEQYF. CDR3 bases: TGCGCCAGCAGCCAAGAAACGTTCGACAAGTACTACGAGCAGTACTTC.